This T cell receptor beta chain was sequenced in a study of early T cells in non-severe SARS-CoV-2 infection. Turning to the study itself: The study sequenced bulk RNA from unsorted whole blood, with chains unpaired.

On this clonotype itself: The antigen is not known.

The CDR3 consists of 14 residues. In germline, CDR1 is SGHRS, CDR2 YFSETQ. Trimming took 0 bases from V and 1 from J; bases not matched to a gene: 0. The protocol attached unique molecular identifiers to individual cDNA molecules. MiXCR, run by TCRdb on the 5' RACE reads, gives a single entry per CDR3 protein. The sample comprises about 58,000 distinct CDR3 sequences, around 12% of which are singletons, and about 4% rests with the top ten. Study-wide results and limits: The matching step, a VDJdb search, favored anti-spike CD8 responses and missed private and CD4 specificities.

The sample consisted of whole blood. This clonotype was obtained from an adult who was a healthcare worker with PCR-confirmed SARS-CoV-2 infection or an uninfected control (not recorded which). The genes are TRBV5-1 and TRBJ1-2; TRBD1 agrees at 7 bases. The CDR3 DNA reads TGCGCCAGCAGCTTGGACAGGGGTAACTATGGCTACACCTTC. Residues: CASSLDRGNYGYTF.